Below, one T cell receptor beta chain is given with its context. Its antigen remains unidentified. The entry originates in a study of cytomegalovirus exposure and HLA in healthy donors. Regarding the study as a whole: Both high specificity and high sensitivity reportedly marked the classifier's diagnosis of cytomegalovirus status. In a later analysis, TCR beta V- and J-gene trimming showed a link to a missense DCLRE1C variant. The investigators catalogued 150 to 200 TCR beta chains as cytomegalovirus-associated. Productive status was seen about 90% or about 30% of the time for most TCR beta V segments in an earlier analysis.

Trimming took off 5 bases at V and 8 bases at J, with 22 bases between the two ends. There are 16 residues in the CDR3. Looked up from germline, CDR1 is MNHNY and CDR2 is SVGAGI (reference sequence). Both 60 Vbeta primers and 13 Jbeta primers went into the PCR. The data were produced by immunoSEQ multiplex PCR, yet TCRdb's version contains in-frame clones alone and is incomplete. Of 100,000 or so clones in the sample, around 83% were seen once. The sequence derives from a young man in good health and CMV-seronegative. Material for sequencing was PBMCs. This chain links TRBV6-6 with TRBJ2-1; TRBD2 might be the D (5 bases). CDR3 in DNA: TGTGCCAGCAGTCCCTCGGCGGGTACAGTAGACCATGAGCAGTTCTTC. Protein sequence: CASSPSAGTVDHEQFF.